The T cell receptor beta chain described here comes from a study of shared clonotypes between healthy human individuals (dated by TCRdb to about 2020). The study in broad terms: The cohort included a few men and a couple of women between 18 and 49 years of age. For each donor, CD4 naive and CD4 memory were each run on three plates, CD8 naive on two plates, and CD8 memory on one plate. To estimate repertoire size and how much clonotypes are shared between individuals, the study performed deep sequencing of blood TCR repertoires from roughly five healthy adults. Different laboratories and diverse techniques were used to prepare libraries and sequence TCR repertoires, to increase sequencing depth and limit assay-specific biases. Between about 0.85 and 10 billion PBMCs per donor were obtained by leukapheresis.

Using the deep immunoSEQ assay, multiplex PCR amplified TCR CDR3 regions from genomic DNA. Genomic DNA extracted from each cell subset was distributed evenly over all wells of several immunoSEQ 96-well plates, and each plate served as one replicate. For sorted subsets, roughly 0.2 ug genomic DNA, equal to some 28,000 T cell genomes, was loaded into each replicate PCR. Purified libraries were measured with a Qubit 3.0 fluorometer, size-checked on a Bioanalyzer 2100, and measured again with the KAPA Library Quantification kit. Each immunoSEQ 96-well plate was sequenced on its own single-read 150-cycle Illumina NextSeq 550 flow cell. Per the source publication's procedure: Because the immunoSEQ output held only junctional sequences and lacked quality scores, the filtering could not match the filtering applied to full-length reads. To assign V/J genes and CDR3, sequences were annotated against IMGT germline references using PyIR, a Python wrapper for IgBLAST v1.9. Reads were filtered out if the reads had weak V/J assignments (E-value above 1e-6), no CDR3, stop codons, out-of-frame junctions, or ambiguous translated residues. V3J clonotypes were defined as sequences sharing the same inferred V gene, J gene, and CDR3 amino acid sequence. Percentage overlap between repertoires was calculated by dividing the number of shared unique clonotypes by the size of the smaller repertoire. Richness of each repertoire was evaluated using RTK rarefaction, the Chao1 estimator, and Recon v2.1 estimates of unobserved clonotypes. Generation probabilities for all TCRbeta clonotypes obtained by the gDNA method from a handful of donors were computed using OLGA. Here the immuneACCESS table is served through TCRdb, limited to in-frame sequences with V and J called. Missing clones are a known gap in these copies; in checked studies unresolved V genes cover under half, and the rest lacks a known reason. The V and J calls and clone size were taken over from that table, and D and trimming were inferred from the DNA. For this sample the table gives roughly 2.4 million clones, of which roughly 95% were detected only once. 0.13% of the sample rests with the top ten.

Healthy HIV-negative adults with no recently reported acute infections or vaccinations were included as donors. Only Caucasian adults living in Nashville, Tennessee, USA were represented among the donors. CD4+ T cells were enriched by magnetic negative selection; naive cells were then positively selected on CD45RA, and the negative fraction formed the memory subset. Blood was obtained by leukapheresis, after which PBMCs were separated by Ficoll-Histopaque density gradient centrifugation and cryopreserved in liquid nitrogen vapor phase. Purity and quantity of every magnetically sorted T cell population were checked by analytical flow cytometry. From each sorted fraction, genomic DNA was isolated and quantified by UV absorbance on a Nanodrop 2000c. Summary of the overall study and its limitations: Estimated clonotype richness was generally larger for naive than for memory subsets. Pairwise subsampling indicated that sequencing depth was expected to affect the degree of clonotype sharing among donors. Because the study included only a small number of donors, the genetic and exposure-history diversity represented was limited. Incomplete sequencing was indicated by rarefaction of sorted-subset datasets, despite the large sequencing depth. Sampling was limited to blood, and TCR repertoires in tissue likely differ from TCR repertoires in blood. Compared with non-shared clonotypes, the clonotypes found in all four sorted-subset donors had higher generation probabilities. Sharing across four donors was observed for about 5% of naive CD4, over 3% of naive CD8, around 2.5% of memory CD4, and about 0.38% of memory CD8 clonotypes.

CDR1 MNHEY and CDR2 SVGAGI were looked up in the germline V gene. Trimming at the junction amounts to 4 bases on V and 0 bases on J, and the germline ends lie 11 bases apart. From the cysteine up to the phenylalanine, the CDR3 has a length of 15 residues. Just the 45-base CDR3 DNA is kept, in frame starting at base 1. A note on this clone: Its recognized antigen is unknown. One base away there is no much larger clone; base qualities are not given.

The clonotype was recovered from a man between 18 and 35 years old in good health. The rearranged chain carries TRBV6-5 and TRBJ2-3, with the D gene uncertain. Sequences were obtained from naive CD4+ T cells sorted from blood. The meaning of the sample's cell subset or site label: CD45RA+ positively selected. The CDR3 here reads CASSSLRASTDTQYF. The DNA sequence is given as TGTGCCAGCAGTTCCCTAAGGGCTAGCACAGATACGCAGTATTTT.